Below, 11 T cell receptor beta chains from the same sample are listed, as sequenced in a study of blood T cell repertoires in COVID-19. Data came from immunoSEQ multiplex PCR; TCRdb stores just in-frame clones and leaves some out. The sample records 100,000 to 150,000 clones, 92% being singletons. Sample: peripheral blood. These receptor sequences come from a man aged 50 or older with COVID-19, enrolled during active disease.

The chain uses TRBV13 and TRBJ2-3; 9 bases match TRBD1. Germline V gives CDR1 PRHDT, CDR2 FYEKMQ (reference sequence). This CDR3 contains 17 residues. J lost 2 bases, V lost 5 bases, and 11 bases had no gene match. CDR3 nucleotide sequence: TGTGCCAGCAGCCCATTCCTCCGGGACAGGGACACAGATACGCAGTATTTT. As protein: CASSPFLRDRDTDTQYF.

The chain employs TRBV2 and TRBJ2-1; 9 nucleotides line up with TRBD2. The V segment lost 1 base and the J segment 9 bases; nucleotides outside the gene matches: 7. The CDR3 runs 15 residues. Germline V lookup: CDR1 SNHLY, CDR2 FYNNEI. CDR3 in amino acids: CASSEEGLAGAEQFF. The CDR3 bases are TGTGCCAGCAGTGAAGAGGGACTAGCCGGGGCTGAGCAGTTCTTC.

The chain links TRBV30 to TRBJ2-7; 13 nucleotides match TRBD2. Germline-derived CDR1 and CDR2 are GTSNPN and SVGIG (reference sequence). The CDR3 has 16 residues. The V gene end was trimmed by 2 bases and the J gene end by 8 bases; junction bases not matched to a gene: 12. The CDR3 DNA sequence: TGTGCCTGGAGTCCCGGACTAGCGGGAGATCTTATAAAGCAGTACTTC. It specifies CAWSPGLAGDLIKQYF.

This clone was found a few times. CDR3 in DNA: TGTGCCAGCAGCTTTGGGCGGGAGGGCCTTACCGGGGAGCTGTTTTTT. Translated: CASSFGREGLTGELFF. V usage is TRBV5-4 and J usage is TRBJ2-2; 9 positions agree with TRBD2. The germline V gene encodes CDR1 SGHNT and CDR2 YYREEE (reference sequence). The trim removed 2 bases at V and 5 bases at J, leaving 7 bases unmatched. The CDR3 has 16 amino acids.

V and J are TRBV7-9 and TRBJ2-4, with D possibly being TRBD1 (6 bases). CDR3 size: 15 residues. CDR1 is SEHNR, CDR2 FQNEAQ, per germline (reference sequence). Trimming pared 2 bases from V and 3 bases from J, leaving 11 bases between. CDR3 amino acids: CASSLQGSGKNIQYF. Written as DNA, the CDR3 is TGTGCCAGCAGCTTACAGGGGTCAGGCAAAAACATTCAGTACTTC.

V is TRBV15 and J is TRBJ1-4, with 9 nucleotides matching TRBD1. The CDR3 consists of 15 residues. Germline CDR1 LNHNV, CDR2 YYDKDF (reference sequence). V trimming: 5 bases; J trimming: 7 bases; junction bases outside the gene matches: 8. The CDR3 spells CATSERRTGAEKLFF. The DNA of the CDR3 is TGTGCCACCAGCGAAAGACGGACAGGGGCTGAAAAACTGTTTTTT.

The CDR3 DNA follows: TGTGCCAGCAGCTACCGTGGGGGGGCAACTAATGAAAAACTGTTTTTT. Protein sequence: CASSYRGGATNEKLFF. The J gene is TRBJ1-4, the V gene TRBV7-9, with D maybe TRBD1 (5 bases). The CDR3 is 16 residues long. Germline V lookup: CDR1 SEHNR, CDR2 FQNEAQ (reference sequence). Trimming took off 4 bases at V and 0 bases at J, with 12 bases between the two ends.

The rearrangement joins TRBV2 to TRBJ2-1; TRBD2 agrees at 11 bases. Germline V gene data show CDR1 as SNHLY and CDR2 as FYNNEI. Trimming took 6 bases from V and 7 from J; bases not matched to a gene: 5. The CDR3 covers 14 residues. CDR3 sequence: CASRGLAARNEQFF. CDR3 DNA: TGTGCCAGCAGGGGACTAGCGGCGAGGAATGAGCAGTTCTTC.

The chain couples TRBV19 to TRBJ2-7; TRBD2 matches 8 bases. The V gene's germline CDR1 is LNHDA and CDR2 SQIVND (reference sequence). This CDR3 region has 15 residues. J was trimmed by 4 bases and V by 1 base; bases with no gene match: 6. The CDR3 coding sequence is TGTGCCAGTAGTATAGTCGGGACTAGAGAGTACGAGCAGTACTTC. It translates to CASSIVGTREYEQYF.

This clone was seen a handful of times. The chain joins TRBV5-1 to TRBJ2-2, with D hard to call. CDR1 is SGHRS, CDR2 YFSETQ, per germline. This CDR3 has 13 amino acids. V shed 1 base and J shed 9 bases, with 10 bases lying between them. CDR3 coding DNA: TGCGCCAGCAGCTTGAGTAATCGGTGGGAGCTGTTTTTT. The encoded protein is CASSLSNRWELFF.

This chain joins TRBV5-1 and TRBJ2-1; 7 positions match TRBD1. The V segment lost 4 bases and the J segment 5 bases; nucleotides outside the gene matches: 3. This CDR3 has 13 residues. In germline, CDR1 is SGHRS, CDR2 YFSETQ. CDR3 in amino acids: CASSGDRNNEQFF. Written as DNA, the CDR3 is TGCGCCAGCAGCGGGGACAGAAACAATGAGCAGTTCTTC. The full variable domain, in which reference TRBV5-1 and TRBJ2-1 provide the parts outside the CDR3, is KAGVTQTPRYLIKTRGQQVTLSCSPISGHRSVSWYQQTPGQGLQFLFEYFSETQRNKGNFPGRFSGRQFSNSRSEMNVSTLELGDSALYLCASSGDRNNEQFFGPGTRLTVL.